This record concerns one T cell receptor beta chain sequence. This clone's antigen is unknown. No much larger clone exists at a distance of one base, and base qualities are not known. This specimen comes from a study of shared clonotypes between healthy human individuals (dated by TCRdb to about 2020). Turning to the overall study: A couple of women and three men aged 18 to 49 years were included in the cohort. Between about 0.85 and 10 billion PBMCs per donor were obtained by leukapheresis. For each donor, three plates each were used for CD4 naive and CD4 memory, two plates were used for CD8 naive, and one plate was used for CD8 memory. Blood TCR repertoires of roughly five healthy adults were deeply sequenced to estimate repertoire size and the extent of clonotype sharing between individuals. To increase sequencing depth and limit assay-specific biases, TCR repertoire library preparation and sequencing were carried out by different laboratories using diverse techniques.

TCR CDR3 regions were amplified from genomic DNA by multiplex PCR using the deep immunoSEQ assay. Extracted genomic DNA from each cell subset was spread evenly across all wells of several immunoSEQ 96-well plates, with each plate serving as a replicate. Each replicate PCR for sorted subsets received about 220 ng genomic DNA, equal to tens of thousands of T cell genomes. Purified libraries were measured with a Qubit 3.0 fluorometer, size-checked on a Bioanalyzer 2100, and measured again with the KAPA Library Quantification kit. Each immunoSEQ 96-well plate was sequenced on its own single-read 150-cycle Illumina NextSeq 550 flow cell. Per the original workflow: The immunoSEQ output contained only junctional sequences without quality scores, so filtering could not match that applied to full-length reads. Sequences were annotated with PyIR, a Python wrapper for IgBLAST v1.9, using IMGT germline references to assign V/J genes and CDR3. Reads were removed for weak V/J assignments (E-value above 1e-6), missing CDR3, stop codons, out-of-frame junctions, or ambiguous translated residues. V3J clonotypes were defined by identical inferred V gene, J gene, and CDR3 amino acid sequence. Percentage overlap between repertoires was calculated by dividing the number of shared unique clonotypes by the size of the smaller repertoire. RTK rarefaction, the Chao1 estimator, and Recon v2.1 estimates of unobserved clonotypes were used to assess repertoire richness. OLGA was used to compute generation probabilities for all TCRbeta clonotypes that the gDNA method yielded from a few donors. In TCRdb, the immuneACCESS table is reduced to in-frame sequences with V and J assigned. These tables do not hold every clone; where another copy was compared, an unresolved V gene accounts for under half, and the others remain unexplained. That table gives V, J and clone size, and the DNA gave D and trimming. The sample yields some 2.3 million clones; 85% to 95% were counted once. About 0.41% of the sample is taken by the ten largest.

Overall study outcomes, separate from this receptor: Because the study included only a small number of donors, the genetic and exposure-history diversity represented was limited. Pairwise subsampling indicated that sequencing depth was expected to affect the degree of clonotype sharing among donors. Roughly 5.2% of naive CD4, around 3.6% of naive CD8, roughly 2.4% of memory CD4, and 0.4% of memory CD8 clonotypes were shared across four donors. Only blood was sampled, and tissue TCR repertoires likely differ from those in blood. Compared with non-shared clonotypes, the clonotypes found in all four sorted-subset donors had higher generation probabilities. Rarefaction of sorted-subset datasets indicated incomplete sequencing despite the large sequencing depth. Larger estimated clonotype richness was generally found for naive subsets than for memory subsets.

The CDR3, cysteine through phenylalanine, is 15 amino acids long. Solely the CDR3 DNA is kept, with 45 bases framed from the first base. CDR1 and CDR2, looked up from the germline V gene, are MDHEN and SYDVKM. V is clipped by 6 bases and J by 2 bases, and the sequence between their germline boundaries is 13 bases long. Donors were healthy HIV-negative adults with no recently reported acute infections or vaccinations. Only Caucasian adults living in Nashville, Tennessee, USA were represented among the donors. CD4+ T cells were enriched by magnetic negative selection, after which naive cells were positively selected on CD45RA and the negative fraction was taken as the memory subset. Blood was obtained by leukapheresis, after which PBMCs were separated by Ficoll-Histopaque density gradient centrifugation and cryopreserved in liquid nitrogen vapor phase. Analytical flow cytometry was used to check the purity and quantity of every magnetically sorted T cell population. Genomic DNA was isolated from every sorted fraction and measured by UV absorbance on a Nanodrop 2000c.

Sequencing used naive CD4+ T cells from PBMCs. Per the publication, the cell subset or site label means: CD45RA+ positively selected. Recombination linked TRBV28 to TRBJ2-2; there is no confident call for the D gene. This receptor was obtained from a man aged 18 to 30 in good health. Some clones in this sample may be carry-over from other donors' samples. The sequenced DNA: TGTGCCAGCAGCCCCCTCGGCGGAAACACCGGGGAGCTGTTTTTT. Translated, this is CASSPLGGNTGELFF. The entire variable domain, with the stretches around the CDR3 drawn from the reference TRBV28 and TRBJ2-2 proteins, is DVKVTQSSRYLVKRTGEKVFLECVQDMDHENMFWYRQDPGLGLRLIYFSYDVKMKEKGDIPEGYSVSREKKERFSLILESASTNQTSMYLCASSPLGGNTGELFFGEGSRLTVL.